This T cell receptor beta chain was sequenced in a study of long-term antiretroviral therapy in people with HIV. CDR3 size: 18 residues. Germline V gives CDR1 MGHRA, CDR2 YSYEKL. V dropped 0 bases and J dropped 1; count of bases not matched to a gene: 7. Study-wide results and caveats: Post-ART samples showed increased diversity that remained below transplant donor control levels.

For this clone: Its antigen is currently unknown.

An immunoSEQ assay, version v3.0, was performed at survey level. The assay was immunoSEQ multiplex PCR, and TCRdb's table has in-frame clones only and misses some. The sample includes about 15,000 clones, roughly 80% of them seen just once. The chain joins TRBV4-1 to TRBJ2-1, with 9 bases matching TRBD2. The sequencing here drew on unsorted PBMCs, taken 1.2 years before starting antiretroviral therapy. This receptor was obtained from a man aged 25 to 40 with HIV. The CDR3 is CASSQEFLAGGSYNEQFF. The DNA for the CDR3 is TGCGCCAGCAGCCAAGAATTTTTGGCGGGAGGGTCCTACAATGAGCAGTTCTTC.